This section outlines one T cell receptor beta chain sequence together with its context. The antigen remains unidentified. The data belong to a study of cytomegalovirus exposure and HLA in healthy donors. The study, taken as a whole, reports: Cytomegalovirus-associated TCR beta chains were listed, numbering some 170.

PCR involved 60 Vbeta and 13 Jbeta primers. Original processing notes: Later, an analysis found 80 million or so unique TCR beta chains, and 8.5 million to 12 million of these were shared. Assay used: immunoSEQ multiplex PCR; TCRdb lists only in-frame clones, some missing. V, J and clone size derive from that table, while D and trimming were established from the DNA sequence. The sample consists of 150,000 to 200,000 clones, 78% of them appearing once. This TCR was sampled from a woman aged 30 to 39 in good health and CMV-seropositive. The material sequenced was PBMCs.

DNA for the CDR3: TGCGCCAGCAGCCCGGGAGCAGGTAGCTACGAGCAGTACTTC. Encoded protein: CASSPGAGSYEQYF. This chain uses TRBV5-1 with TRBJ2-7, with TRBD2 as a possible D gene (6 bases). Germline V lookup: CDR1 SGHRS, CDR2 YFSETQ. The CDR3 spans 14 residues. The ends were cut back, 4 bases at V and 3 bases at J, with 14 bases in the middle.